This passage covers 30 T cell receptor beta chains from one sample sequenced in a study of molecular identifiers for immune sequencing clone quantification. One entry per CDR3 protein, called by TCRdb with MiXCR from the PCR reads. Of some 580,000 distinct CDR3 sequences listed, about 25% are singletons. Sequencing was carried out using naive CD8+ T cells from blood, with Jurkat cell RNA spiked in. Subset reported: FACS-sorted CD8+CD4-CCR7+CD45RA+ naive T cells. These TCRs come from a human donor in good health. Some libraries in this study had Jurkat cell RNA spiked in.

Details on this clonotype: A read error may produce the germline difference seen at one junction end. The CDR3 region is CAGSPPYNYEQYF. The CDR3 DNA sequence: TGTGCCGGCAGCCCGCCCTACAATTACGAGCAGTACTTC. The chain uses TRBV28 and TRBJ2-7, with unresolved D. This CDR3 has 13 residues. Looked up from germline, CDR1 is MDHEN and CDR2 is SYDVKM.

This clonotype appeared a few times. The rearrangement links TRBV5-6 to TRBJ2-5; 8 nucleotides line up with TRBD1. The CDR3 has 16 amino acids. Germline values: CDR1 SGHDT, CDR2 YYEEEE. Losses at the gene ends were 3 bases for V and 3 bases for J; bases not matched to a gene: 10. The CDR3 DNA reads TGTGCCAGCAGCTCCCGGACCGGGACAGGAGAAGAGACCCAGTACTTC. It is translated as CASSSRTGTGEETQYF.

The chain couples TRBV19 to TRBJ2-5; TRBD2 aligns across 7 bases. The junction had 9 bases not matched to a gene; V was cut back by 3 bases and J by 5 bases. The germline V gene encodes CDR1 LNHDA and CDR2 SQIVND (reference sequence). The CDR3 is 15 residues long. The CDR3 sequence: CASSIVWRETETQYF. CDR3 in DNA: TGTGCCAGTAGTATTGTTTGGCGGGAGACGGAGACCCAGTACTTC.

Details on this clonotype: One base away lies a much larger clone, so this may be a sequencing read error. This chain joins TRBV27 and TRBJ2-7; 10 positions match TRBD1. The CDR3 runs 17 residues. Germline CDR1 and CDR2: MNHEY and SMNVEV (reference sequence). This CDR3 is CANSLTGGEWSSYEQYF. The CDR3 DNA reads as TGTGCCAACAGTTTGACAGGGGGCGAATGGTCGTCCTACGAGCAGTACTTC.

The chain recombines TRBV27 with TRBJ2-1; D gene uncertain. There are 17 residues in the CDR3. Germline assignment: CDR1 MNHEY and CDR2 SMNVEV (reference sequence). V dropped 4 bases and J dropped 0 bases, with 16 bases sitting between them. The CDR3 nucleotides are TGTGCCAGCAGTTCCCTAATGGACGGTAGCTCCTACAATGAGCAGTTCTTC. It yields the protein CASSSLMDGSSYNEQFF.

The V gene is TRBV15, the J gene TRBJ1-2; 8 bases map to TRBD1. CDR3 size: 16 residues. CDR1 LNHNV and CDR2 YYDKDF come from the germline V gene (reference sequence). The junction had 14 bases not matched to a gene; V was cut back by 5 bases and J by 6 bases. For the CDR3, the DNA is TGTGCCACCAGCTCACGGGGGACAGGAGCAATTGATGGCTACACCTTC. Encoded protein: CATSSRGTGAIDGYTF. Drawing the rest from reference TRBV15 and TRBJ1-2, the complete variable domain is DAMVIQNPRYQVTQFGKPVTLSCSQTLNHNVMYWYQQKSSQAPKLLFHYYDKDFNNEADTPDNFQSRRPNTSFCFLDIRSPGLGDTAMYLCATSSRGTGAIDGYTFGSGTRLTVV.

The V and J genes are TRBV6-6 and TRBJ2-7, with 12 bases fitting TRBD2. CDR1 is MNHNY, CDR2 SVGAGI, per germline (reference sequence). V dropped 6 bases and J dropped 2; count of bases not matched to a gene: 5. The CDR3 length is 15 residues. In nucleotides, the CDR3 is TGTGCCAGCAGAGGTCGGACTAGCGGGACCTACGAGCAGTACTTC. Residues: CASRGRTSGTYEQYF.

This clonotype turned up a few times. The chain links TRBV6-2 or TRBV6-3 to TRBJ2-5; 7 bases map to TRBD1. V was pared by 7 bases and J by 2 bases, with 25 bases of the junction left unmatched. The CDR3 covers 20 residues. Germline values: CDR1 MNHEY, CDR2 SVGEGT. The CDR3 nucleotides are TGTGCCAGCACCTACGGCGAAGGGGGCGAAACGGCGGGCTTACAAGAGACCCAGTACTTC. Translation gives CASTYGEGGETAGLQETQYF.

This clonotype appeared many times. V usage is TRBV20-1 and J usage is TRBJ2-3; D gene ambiguous. CDR1 DFQATT and CDR2 SNEGSKA come from the germline V gene (reference sequence). The CDR3 totals 16 residues. Trimming cost V 6 bases and J 2 bases, with 21 bases left between them. The CDR3 DNA is TGCAGTGCGCCTTCCCAAACCGAAATCTACACAGATACGCAGTATTTT. Its protein is CSAPSQTEIYTDTQYF.

This clonotype showed up just a few times. The V call is TRBV6-1, the J call TRBJ1-1; 7 bases fit TRBD1. The ends lost 6 bases at V and 0 bases at J; junction bases unmatched: 10. The CDR3 has 16 residues. Germline V gene data show CDR1 as MNHNS and CDR2 as SASEGT. CDR3 nucleotides: TGTGCCAGCAGAAAGTACCGGGACAGAATGAACACTGAAGCTTTCTTT. As protein: CASRKYRDRMNTEAFF.

In its sample, this clonotype was seen many times. This chain links TRBV27 with TRBJ1-6, with 11 bases lining up with TRBD1. CDR3 size: 16 residues. Trimming at V came to 5 bases and at J to 11 bases, leaving 11 bases not matched to a gene. The V gene's germline CDR1 is MNHEY and CDR2 SMNVEV (reference sequence). The chain's CDR3 is CASSQGTGGQLTPLHF. For the CDR3, the DNA is TGTGCCAGCAGTCAAGGGACAGGGGGTCAGTTGACACCCCTCCACTTT.

This clonotype was observed many times. The CDR3 sequence: CASSLRASETDTQYF. In nucleotides, the CDR3 is TGTGCCAGCAGCTTACGGGCTAGCGAGACAGATACGCAGTATTTT. The J gene is TRBJ2-3, the V gene TRBV7-8; weak D call: TRBD2 (6 bases). Looked up from germline, CDR1 is SGHVS and CDR2 is FQNEAQ. The CDR3 has 15 amino acids. With 2 bases removed from V and 3 bases from J, the gap between germline ends came to 12 bases.

The rearrangement uses TRBV30 and TRBJ2-4; D possibly corresponds to TRBD1 (6 bases). The CDR3 covers 14 residues. Trimming took off 3 bases at V and 3 bases at J, with 12 bases between the two ends. Germline CDR1 is GTSNPN and CDR2 is SVGIG (reference sequence). CDR3 DNA sequence: TGTGCCTGGAGACAGGGATTGGGCAAAAACATTCAGTACTTC. Encoded protein: CAWRQGLGKNIQYF.

This clonotype has a count of ten or more. V and J are TRBV24-1 and TRBJ2-1, with 8 nucleotides matching TRBD2. The CDR3 runs 16 residues. V lost 6 bases and J lost 5; bases outside the gene matches: 11. The germline V gene encodes CDR1 KGHDR and CDR2 SFDVKD. The CDR3 sequence is CATSQGPGLGHNEQFF. CDR3 nucleotides: TGTGCCACCAGTCAGGGCCCGGGACTAGGCCACAATGAGCAGTTCTTC.

Remarks on this clonotype: A read error may explain this, as a much larger clone is one base away. The V and J genes are TRBV7-9 and TRBJ1-1; the D is unclear. This CDR3 comprises 14 residues. Germline V gene lookup returns CDR1 SEHNR and CDR2 FQNEAQ (reference sequence). The CDR3 protein is CAGSSSSRTTEAFF. CDR3 sequence (DNA): TGTGCCGGCAGCTCCTCTAGCAGAACCACTGAAGCTTTCTTT.

Remarks on this clonotype: This may arise from a read error, as a much more abundant clone is one base away. In nucleotides, the CDR3 is TGCAATGCCCGGGGACAGTCCTACGAGCAGTACTTC. This gives the protein CNARGQSYEQYF. The rearrangement uses TRBV20-1 and TRBJ2-7; 7 bases map to TRBD1. Germline V gives CDR1 DFQATT, CDR2 SNEGSKA (reference sequence). The length of the CDR3 is 12 residues.

V usage is TRBV12-3 or TRBV12-4 and J usage is TRBJ2-3; 8 bases fit TRBD2. This CDR3 comprises 15 residues. After removal of 3 bases from V and 2 bases from J, the junction contained 4 bases not matched to a gene. CDR3 in amino acids: CASSFGRGDTDTQYF. CDR3 nucleotides: TGTGCCAGCAGTTTTGGGCGGGGGGACACAGATACGCAGTATTTT.

To note about this clonotype: A much larger clone differs from this one at a single base, so this may be a read error. The rearrangement links TRBV12-3 or TRBV12-4 to TRBJ2-7, with 7 bases matching TRBD1. Trimming at V came to 2 bases and at J to 4 bases, leaving 5 bases not matched to a gene. The CDR3 length is 14 residues. CDR3 residues: CASSLWYRGYEQYF. For the CDR3, the DNA is TGTGCCAGCAGTTTATGGTACAGGGGTTACGAGCAGTACTTC.

Of note for this clonotype: A much larger clone lies a single base off, so this may be a read error. The chain links TRBV7-6 to TRBJ2-2; 7 bases agree with TRBD1. The CDR3 runs 13 residues. The germline V gene encodes CDR1 SGHVS and CDR2 FNYEAQ. The DNA for the CDR3 is TGTGCCAGCAGACAAACAGGGGATGGGGAGCTGGTTTTT. This gives the protein CASRQTGDGELVF.

Of note for this clonotype: A much larger clone differs by one base, so this may be a read error. It is likely a read error, because the conserved phenylalanine at the end of the CDR3 is missing. The chain couples TRBV4-1 to TRBJ2-6; D not resolved. CDR1 and CDR2 (germline): MGHRA, YSYEKL. Trimming removed 1 base from V and 2 bases from J, with 6 bases in between. The CDR3 length is 15 residues. CDR3: CASSQVNPGANVLTL. The CDR3 DNA is TGCGCCAGCAGCCAAGTTAACCCTGGGGCCAACGTCCTGACTCTC.

This clonotype was recorded a few times. The junction differs from germline at one of its ends, possibly a read error. The chain has TRBV27 and TRBJ2-7; D possibly corresponds to TRBD2 (6 bases). The CDR3 spans 14 residues. Germline CDR1 reads MNHEY; CDR2 reads SMNVEV (reference sequence). CDR3 loop: CACSSPGLEDEQYF. Here the CDR3 DNA reads TGTGCCTGCAGTTCGCCGGGACTCGAGGACGAGCAGTACTTC.

On this clonotype itself: This may be a read error, as it is one base from a much larger clone. The chain is built from TRBV20-1 and TRBJ2-3, with 7 nucleotides matching TRBD2. This CDR3 has 16 residues. Per the germline V gene, CDR1 is DFQATT and CDR2 is SNEGSKA (reference sequence). V was pared by 0 bases and J by 2 bases, with 8 bases of the junction left unmatched. In DNA form, the CDR3 reads TGCAGTGCTAGAGATCAGGGAGCGGGGTTCACAGATACGCAGTATTTT. It yields the protein CSARDQGAGFTDTQYF.

This clonotype was counted ten times or more. This rearrangement joins TRBV29-1 to TRBJ2-7; the D call may be TRBD1 or TRBD2 (5 bases each). The CDR3 totals 13 residues. Trimming took off 7 bases at V and 0 bases at J, with 13 bases between the two ends. The V gene's germline CDR1 is SQVTM and CDR2 ANQGSEA. CDR3: CSGRDGGSYEQYF. The CDR3 nucleotides read TGCAGCGGCCGGGACGGAGGCTCCTACGAGCAGTACTTC.

This clonotype has at least ten counts. The chain employs TRBV7-9 and TRBJ2-3, with no clear D. This CDR3 comprises 14 residues. The V end was cut by 0 bases, the J end by 2 bases, with 6 bases between. Germline CDR1 reads SEHNR; CDR2 reads FQNEAQ (reference sequence). The CDR3 region has the DNA TGTGCCAGCAGCTTAGCGGTTACCACAGATACGCAGTATTTT. Translated, it gives CASSLAVTTDTQYF.

This clonotype was counted a few times. The V call is TRBV29-1, the J call TRBJ2-2, with 10 bases aligning to TRBD1. V was pared by 0 bases and J by 3 bases, with 13 bases of the junction left unmatched. This CDR3 has 19 amino acids. In germline, CDR1 is SQVTM, CDR2 ANQGSEA. CDR3 DNA: TGCAGCGTTGAAGATCCCTCGGACAGGGGGTTCGGGGACACCGGGGAGCTGTTTTTT. The encoded protein is CSVEDPSDRGFGDTGELFF.

Ten or more counts support this clonotype. V and J are TRBV12-3 or TRBV12-4 and TRBJ2-7; D may be TRBD2 (6 bases). The CDR3 has 13 amino acids. With 10 bases removed from V and 6 bases from J, the gap between germline ends came to 19 bases. As DNA, the CDR3 is TGTGCCACCCGGGACTCCGCCCGATTCGAGCAGTACTTC. Residues: CATRDSARFEQYF.

This clonotype was observed many times. The chain couples TRBV9 to TRBJ1-3; D not certain. The germline V gene has CDR1 SGDLS and CDR2 YYNGEE. This CDR3 comprises 13 residues. V dropped 5 bases and J dropped 0 bases, with 6 bases sitting between them. DNA for the CDR3: TGTGCCAGCAGTCCGAGCTCTGGAAACACCATATATTTT. Amino acid sequence: CASSPSSGNTIYF.

In this sample, this clonotype turned up once. The chain links TRBV7-9 to TRBJ1-1, with 7 bases matching TRBD1. The germline CDR1 and CDR2 sequences are SEHNR and FQNEAQ (reference sequence). The CDR3 length is 13 residues. CDR3 nucleotide sequence: TGTCACAGCAGGGGGTCAGGGGGGGGTGAAGCTTTCTTT. It codes for CHSRGSGGGEAFF.

About this clonotype: A much larger clone lies one base from this, so it may be a read error. V and J are TRBV5-4 and TRBJ2-7; TRBD1 might be the D (6 bases). The V end lost 7 bases, the J end lost 0 bases, and 17 bases lay between the germline ends. Looked up from germline, CDR1 is SGHNT and CDR2 is YYREEE (reference sequence). This CDR3 contains 15 residues. DNA for the CDR3: TGTGCCAGCGGCTACGAATGGGGACACTCCTACGAGCAGTACTTC. This translates into CASGYEWGHSYEQYF.

Comments on this clonotype: One base away lies a much larger clone, so this may be a sequencing read error. The genes are TRBV28 and TRBJ1-4, with D possibly matching TRBD1 (5 bases). The CDR3 has 14 residues. Per germline, CDR1 MDHEN and CDR2 SYDVKM. The CDR3 coding sequence is TGTGCCTGCAGTCTAAGGGGCCTTAAGGAAAAACTGTTTTTT. As protein: CACSLRGLKEKLFF.